This T cell receptor beta chain was identified during a study of OX40 agonist ivuxolimab in advanced cancers. Germline loops: CDR1 SSHAT, CDR2 FNYEAQ (reference sequence). The CDR3 loop spans 13 amino acids. Libraries were prepared by immunoSEQ multiplex PCR; TCRdb keeps only in-frame clonotypes and omits some of them. The profile shows tens of thousands of clones, about nine tenths of them singletons. As regards this clone: Relative to the germline gene, one junction end is altered; a read error may explain this.

The TCR comes from an adult with an advanced solid tumor such as melanoma, head and neck, liver or kidney cancer. The rearrangement links TRBV7-7 to TRBJ1-5; D is unclear. The sequencing used CD4+ or CD8+ T cells sorted from blood, collected in a trial of the OX40 agonist ivuxolimab. The CDR3 DNA is TGTGCTAGCAGCTTAGCGTGGGATCAGCCCCAGCATTTT. Encoded protein: CASSLAWDQPQHF.